This passage covers 3 T cell receptor beta chains from one sample sequenced in a study of T cell repertoires in cytomegalovirus infection. TCRdb ran MiXCR on the reads and lists one entry per CDR3 protein. The sample has about 330,000 distinct CDR3 sequences, approximately 30% seen once. For these TCRs, the target antigens are not known. The specimen was cultured PBMCs, collected from culture after CMV antigen stimulation. The source of these receptors is a human donor in good health (CMV status not recorded). Some clones in this sample may be carry-over from other donors' samples.

V usage is TRBV12-3 or TRBV12-4 and J usage is TRBJ1-4; TRBD1 is a possible D gene (5 bases). The CDR3 spans 14 residues. The ends were cut back, 10 bases at V and 7 bases at J, with 19 bases in the middle. The CDR3 is CATTSWGVGEKLFF. In nucleotides, the CDR3 is TGTGCCACTACGAGCTGGGGGGTAGGTGAAAAACTGTTTTTT.

The rearrangement joins TRBV5-1 to TRBJ2-5, with TRBD1 matching over 7 bases. The CDR3 runs 15 residues. Germline V CDR1 and CDR2: SGHRS, YFSETQ. V lost 2 bases and J lost 0; bases outside the gene matches: 4. The CDR3 loop reads CASSFEGQYQETQYF. In DNA, the CDR3 is TGCGCCAGCAGCTTCGAGGGACAGTACCAAGAGACCCAGTACTTC. The whole variable domain, remainder taken from reference TRBV5-1 and TRBJ2-5, is KAGVTQTPRYLIKTRGQQVTLSCSPISGHRSVSWYQQTPGQGLQFLFEYFSETQRNKGNFPGRFSGRQFSNSRSEMNVSTLELGDSALYLCASSFEGQYQETQYFGPGTRLLVL.

The chain couples TRBV20-1 to TRBJ2-3, with unresolved D. The germline V and J ends were trimmed by 6 bases and 2 bases, with 12 bases remaining between them. CDR1 and CDR2 from the germline V gene are DFQATT and SNEGSKA (reference sequence). The CDR3 consists of 13 residues. The CDR3: CSARGPVTDTQYF. The CDR3 nucleotides read TGCAGTGCCCGAGGTCCAGTCACAGATACGCAGTATTTT.